The clone carrying this TCR beta chain was seen many times. The sample belongs to a study of CD4 and CD8 cells across lung adenocarcinoma regions. TCRdb passed the PCR reads through MiXCR, listing each CDR3 protein once. The sample lists under 10,000 distinct CDR3 sequences; approximately 50% were seen once. Trimming cost V 7 bases and J 1 base, with 9 bases left between them. CDR1 is MNHNS and CDR2 is SASEGT in the germline V gene. This CDR3 spans 13 amino acids. The TCR was taken from a male donor with lung adenocarcinoma. The CD4 and CD8 labels of this study may be unreliable. The sequenced sample was CD4+ T cells from the margin of a lung tumor. This chain connects TRBV6-1 to TRBJ2-3; D not certain. The CDR3, as DNA: TGTGCCAGCACAGTTGTGGGCACAGATACGCAGTATTTT. Protein: CASTVVGTDTQYF.